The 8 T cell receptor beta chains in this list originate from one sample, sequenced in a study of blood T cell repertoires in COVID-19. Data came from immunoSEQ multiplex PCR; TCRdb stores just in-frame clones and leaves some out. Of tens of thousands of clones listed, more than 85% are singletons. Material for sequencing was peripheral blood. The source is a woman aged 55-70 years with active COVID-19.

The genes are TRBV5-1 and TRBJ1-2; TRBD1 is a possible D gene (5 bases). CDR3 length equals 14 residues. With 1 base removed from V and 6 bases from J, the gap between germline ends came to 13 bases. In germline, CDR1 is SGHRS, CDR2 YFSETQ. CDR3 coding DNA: TGCGCCAGCAGCTTGTCCGACAGACCCCATGGCTACACCTTC. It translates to CASSLSDRPHGYTF.

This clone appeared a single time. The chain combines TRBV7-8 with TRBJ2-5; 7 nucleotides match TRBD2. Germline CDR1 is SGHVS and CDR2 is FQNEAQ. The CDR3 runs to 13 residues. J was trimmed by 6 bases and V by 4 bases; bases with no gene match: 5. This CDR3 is CASSSDSGQTQYF. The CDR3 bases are TGTGCCAGCAGCTCCGATAGCGGGCAGACCCAGTACTTC. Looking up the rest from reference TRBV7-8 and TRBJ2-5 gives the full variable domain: GAGVSQSPRYKVAKRGQDVALRCDPISGHVSLFWYQQALGQGPEFLTYFQNEAQLDKSGLPSDRFFAERPEGSVSTLKIQRTQQEDSAVYLCASSSDSGQTQYFGPGTRLLVL.

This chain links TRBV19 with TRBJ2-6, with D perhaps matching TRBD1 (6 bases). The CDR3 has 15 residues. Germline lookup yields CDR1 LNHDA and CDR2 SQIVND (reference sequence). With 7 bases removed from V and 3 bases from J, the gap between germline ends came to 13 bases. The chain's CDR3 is CASNEGVFGANVLTF. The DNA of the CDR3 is TGTGCCAGTAATGAGGGGGTATTTGGGGCCAACGTCCTGACTTTC.

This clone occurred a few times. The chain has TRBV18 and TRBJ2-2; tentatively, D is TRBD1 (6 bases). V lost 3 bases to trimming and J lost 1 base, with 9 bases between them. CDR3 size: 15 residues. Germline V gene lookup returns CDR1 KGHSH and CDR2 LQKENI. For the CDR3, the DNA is TGTGCCAGCTCACCTAAGGGGGTGAACACCGGGGAGCTGTTTTTT. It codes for CASSPKGVNTGELFF. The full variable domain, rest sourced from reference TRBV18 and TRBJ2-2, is NAGVMQNPRHLVRRRGQEARLRCSPMKGHSHVYWYRQLPEEGLKFMVYLQKENIIDESGMPKERFSAEFPKEGPSILRIQQVVRGDSAAYFCASSPKGVNTGELFFGEGSRLTVL.

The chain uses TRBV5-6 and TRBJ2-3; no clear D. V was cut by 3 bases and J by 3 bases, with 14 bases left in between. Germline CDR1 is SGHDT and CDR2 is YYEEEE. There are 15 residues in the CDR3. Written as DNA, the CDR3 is TGTGCCAGCAGCTCCAAGCCGGGTGGAACAGATACGCAGTATTTT. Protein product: CASSSKPGGTDTQYF.

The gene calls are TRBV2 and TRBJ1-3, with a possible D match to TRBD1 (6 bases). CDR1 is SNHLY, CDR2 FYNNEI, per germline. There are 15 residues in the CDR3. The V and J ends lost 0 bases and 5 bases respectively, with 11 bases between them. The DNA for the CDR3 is TGTGCCAGCAGTGAAGCGCGGACAGATAGAAACACCATATATTTT. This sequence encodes CASSEARTDRNTIYF.

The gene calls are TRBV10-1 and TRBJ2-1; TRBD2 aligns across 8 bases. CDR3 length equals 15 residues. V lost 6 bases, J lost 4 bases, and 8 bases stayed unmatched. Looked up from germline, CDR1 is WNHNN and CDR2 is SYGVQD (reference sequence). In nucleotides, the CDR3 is TGCGCCAGCAGCCCGGGCGGGGGGCCGTACAATGAGCAGTTCTTC. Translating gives CASSPGGGPYNEQFF.

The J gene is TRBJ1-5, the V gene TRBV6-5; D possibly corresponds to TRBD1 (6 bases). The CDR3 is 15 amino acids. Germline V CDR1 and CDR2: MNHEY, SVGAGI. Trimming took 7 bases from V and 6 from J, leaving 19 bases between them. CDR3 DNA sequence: TGTGCCAGCACAGCGTTATGGGGGCCAAGTCAGCCCCAGCATTTT. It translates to CASTALWGPSQPQHF.